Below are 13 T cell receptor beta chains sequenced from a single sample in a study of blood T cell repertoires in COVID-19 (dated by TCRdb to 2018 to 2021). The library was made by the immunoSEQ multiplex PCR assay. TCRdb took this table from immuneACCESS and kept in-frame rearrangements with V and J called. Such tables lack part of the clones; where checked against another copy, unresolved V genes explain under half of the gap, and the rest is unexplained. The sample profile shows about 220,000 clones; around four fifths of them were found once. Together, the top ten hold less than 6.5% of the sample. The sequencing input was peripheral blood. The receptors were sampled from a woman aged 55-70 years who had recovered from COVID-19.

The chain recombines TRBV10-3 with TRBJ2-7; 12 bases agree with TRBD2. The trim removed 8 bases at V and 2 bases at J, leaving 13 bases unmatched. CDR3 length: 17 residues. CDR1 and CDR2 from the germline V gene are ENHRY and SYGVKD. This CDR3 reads CAISAAASGGGPYEQYF. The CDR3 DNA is TGTGCCATCTCCGCAGCGGCTAGCGGGGGGGGCCCCTACGAGCAGTACTTC.

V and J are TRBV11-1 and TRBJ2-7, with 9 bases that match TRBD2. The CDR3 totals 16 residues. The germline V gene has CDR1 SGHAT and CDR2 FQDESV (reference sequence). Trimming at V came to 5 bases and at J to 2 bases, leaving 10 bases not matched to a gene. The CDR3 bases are TGTGCCAGCAGCCCGAGGGGCGGGGGGGCCCCCTACGAGCAGTACTTC. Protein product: CASSPRGGGAPYEQYF. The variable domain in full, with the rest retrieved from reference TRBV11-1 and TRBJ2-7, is EAEVAQSPRYKITEKSQAVAFWCDPISGHATLYWYRQILGQGPELLVQFQDESVVDDSQLPKDRFSAERLKGVDSTLKIQPAELGDSAMYLCASSPRGGGAPYEQYFGPGTRLTVT.

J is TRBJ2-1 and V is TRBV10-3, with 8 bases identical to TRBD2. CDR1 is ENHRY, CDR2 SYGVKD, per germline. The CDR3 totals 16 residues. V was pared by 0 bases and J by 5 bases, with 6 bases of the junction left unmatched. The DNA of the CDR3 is TGTGCCATCAGTGAGTCGAGCGGGGGTACCCACAATGAGCAGTTCTTC. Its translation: CAISESSGGTHNEQFF.

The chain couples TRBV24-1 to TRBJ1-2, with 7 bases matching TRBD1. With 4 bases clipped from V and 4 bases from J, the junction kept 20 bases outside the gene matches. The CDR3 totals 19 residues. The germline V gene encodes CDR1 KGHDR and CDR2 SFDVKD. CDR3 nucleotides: TGTGCCACCAGTGAGCCGATGGACAGGATCTCTTCCAGGGGCTATGGCTACACCTTC. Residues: CATSEPMDRISSRGYGYTF.

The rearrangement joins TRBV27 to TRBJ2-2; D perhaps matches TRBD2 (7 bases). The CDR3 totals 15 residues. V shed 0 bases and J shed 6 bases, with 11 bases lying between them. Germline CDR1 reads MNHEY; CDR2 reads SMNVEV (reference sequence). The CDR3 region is CASSLSGGPPGELFF. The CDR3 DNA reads TGTGCCAGCAGTTTATCGGGGGGGCCCCCCGGGGAGCTGTTTTTT.

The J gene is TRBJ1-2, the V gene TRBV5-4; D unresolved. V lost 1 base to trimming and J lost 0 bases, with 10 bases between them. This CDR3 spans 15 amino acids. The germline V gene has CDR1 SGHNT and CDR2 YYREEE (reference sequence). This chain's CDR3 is CASSLNLQPNYGYTF. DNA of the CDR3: TGTGCCAGCAGCTTGAATTTACAACCTAACTATGGCTACACCTTC.

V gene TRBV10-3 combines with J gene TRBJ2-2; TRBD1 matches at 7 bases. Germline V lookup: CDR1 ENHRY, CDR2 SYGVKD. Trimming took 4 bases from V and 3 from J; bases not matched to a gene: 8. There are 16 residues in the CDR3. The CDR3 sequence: CAISATGQRDTGELFF. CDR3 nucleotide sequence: TGTGCCATCAGTGCGACAGGGCAAAGGGACACCGGGGAGCTGTTTTTT.

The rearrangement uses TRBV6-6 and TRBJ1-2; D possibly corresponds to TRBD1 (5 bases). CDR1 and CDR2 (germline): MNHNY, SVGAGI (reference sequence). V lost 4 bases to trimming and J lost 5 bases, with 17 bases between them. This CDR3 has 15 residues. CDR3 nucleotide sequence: TGTGCCAGCAGTTCCGGCAGGGATCGGGGGTATGGCTACACCTTC. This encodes CASSSGRDRGYGYTF.

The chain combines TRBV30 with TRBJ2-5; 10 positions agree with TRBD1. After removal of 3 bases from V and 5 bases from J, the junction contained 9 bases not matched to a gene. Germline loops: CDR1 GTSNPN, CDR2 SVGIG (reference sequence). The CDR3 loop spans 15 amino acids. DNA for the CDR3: TGTGCCTGGAGAGACTTGGACAGGGGGTGGGAGACCCAGTACTTC. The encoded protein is CAWRDLDRGWETQYF.

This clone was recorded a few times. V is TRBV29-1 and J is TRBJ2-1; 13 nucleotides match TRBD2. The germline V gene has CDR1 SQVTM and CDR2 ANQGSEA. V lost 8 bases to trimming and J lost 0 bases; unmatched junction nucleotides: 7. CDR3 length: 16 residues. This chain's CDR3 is CSLAGTSGVSYNEQFF. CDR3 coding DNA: TGCAGCCTGGCCGGGACTAGCGGGGTCTCCTACAATGAGCAGTTCTTC.

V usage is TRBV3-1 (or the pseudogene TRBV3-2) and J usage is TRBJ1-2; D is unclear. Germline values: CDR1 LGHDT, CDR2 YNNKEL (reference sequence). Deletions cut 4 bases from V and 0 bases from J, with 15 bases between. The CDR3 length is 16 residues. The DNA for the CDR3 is TGTGCCAGCAGCCCCCTAAACGGAGAACCTAACTATGGCTACACCTTC. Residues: CASSPLNGEPNYGYTF.

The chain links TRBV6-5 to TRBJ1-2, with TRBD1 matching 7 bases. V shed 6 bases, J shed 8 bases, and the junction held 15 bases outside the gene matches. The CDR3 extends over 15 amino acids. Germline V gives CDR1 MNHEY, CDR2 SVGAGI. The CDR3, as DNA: TGTGCCAGCAGCAAACAAGGGACAGCCAGTACGGGCTACACCTTC. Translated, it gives CASSKQGTASTGYTF.

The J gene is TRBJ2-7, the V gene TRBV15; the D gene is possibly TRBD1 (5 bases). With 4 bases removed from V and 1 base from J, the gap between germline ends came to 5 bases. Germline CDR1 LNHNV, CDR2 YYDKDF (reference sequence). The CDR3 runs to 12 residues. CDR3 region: CATSTGSYEQYF. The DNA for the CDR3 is TGTGCCACCAGCACAGGGTCCTACGAGCAGTACTTC.